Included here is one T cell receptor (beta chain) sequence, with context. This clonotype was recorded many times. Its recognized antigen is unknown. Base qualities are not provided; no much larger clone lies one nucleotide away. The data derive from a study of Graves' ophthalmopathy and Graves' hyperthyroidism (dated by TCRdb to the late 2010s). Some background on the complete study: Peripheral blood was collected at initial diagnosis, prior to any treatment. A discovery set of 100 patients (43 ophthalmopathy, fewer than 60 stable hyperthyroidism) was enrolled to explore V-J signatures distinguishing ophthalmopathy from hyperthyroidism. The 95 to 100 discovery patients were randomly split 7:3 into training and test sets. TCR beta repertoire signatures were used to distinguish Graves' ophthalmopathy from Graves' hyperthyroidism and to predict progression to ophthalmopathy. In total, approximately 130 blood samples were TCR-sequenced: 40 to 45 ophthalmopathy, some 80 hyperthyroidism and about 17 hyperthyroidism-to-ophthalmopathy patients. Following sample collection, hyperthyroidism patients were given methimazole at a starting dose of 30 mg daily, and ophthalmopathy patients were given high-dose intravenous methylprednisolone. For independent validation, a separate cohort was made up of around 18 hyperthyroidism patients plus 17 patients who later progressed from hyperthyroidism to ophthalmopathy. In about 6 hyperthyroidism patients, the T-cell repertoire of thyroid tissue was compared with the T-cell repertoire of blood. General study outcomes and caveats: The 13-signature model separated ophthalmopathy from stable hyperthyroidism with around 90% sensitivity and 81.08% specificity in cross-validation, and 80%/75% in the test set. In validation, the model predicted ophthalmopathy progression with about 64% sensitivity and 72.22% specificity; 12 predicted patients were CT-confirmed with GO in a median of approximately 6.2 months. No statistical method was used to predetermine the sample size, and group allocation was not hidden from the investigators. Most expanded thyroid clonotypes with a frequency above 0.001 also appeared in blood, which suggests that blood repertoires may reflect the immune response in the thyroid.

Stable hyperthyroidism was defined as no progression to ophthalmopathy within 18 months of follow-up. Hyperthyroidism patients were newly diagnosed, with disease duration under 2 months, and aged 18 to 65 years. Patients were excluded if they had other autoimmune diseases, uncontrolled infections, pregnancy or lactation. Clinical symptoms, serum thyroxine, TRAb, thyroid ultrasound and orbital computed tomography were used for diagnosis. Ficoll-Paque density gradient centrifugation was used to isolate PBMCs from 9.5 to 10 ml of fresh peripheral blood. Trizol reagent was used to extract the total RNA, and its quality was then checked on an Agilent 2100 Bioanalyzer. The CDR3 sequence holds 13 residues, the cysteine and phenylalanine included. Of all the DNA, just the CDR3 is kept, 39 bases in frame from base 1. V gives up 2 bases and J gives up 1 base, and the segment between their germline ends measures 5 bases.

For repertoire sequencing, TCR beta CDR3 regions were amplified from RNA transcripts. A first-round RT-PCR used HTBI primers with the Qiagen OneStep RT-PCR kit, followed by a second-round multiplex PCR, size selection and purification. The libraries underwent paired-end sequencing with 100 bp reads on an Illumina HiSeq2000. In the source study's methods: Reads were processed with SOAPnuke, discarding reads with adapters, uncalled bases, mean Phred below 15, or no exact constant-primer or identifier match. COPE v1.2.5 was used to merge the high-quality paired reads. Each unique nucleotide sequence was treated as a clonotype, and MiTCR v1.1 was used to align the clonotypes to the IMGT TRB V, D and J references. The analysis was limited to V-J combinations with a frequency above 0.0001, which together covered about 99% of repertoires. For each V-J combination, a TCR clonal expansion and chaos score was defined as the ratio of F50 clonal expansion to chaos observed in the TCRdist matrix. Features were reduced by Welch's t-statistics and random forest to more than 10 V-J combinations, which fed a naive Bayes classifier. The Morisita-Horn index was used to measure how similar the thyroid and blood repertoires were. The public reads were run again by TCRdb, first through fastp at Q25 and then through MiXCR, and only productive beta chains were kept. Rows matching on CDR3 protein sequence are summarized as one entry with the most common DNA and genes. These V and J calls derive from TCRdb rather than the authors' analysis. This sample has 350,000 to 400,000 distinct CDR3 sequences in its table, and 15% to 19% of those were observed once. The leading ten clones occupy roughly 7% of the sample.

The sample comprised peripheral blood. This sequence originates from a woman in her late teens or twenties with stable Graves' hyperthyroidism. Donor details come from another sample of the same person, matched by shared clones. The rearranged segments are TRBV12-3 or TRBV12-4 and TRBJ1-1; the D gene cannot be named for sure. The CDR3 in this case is CASSLLENTEAFF. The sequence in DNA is TGTGCCAGCAGTTTACTGGAGAACACTGAAGCTTTCTTT.